These 31 T cell receptor beta chains share one sample of origin, sequenced in a study of T cells in Graves' hyperthyroidism and ophthalmopathy. There were TCR beta CDR3 regions amplified from RNA transcripts. HTBI primers were employed in a first-round RT-PCR of the TCR CDR3. TCRdb itself ran the multiplex PCR reads through MiXCR, one entry per CDR3 protein. Of around 700,000 distinct CDR3 sequences listed, approximately 19% were seen once; the top ten hold 16%. The sample taken for sequencing was blood. The receptors here all came from a woman aged 45-60 years with Graves' hyperthyroidism that later progressed to Graves' ophthalmopathy.

The chain combines TRBV19 with TRBJ2-5, with 7 bases aligning to TRBD2. The germline V gene encodes CDR1 LNHDA and CDR2 SQIVND (reference sequence). Germline trimming cut 6 bases from V and 5 bases from J; bases unmatched to any gene: 12. The CDR3 has 15 residues. The CDR3 region has the DNA TGTGCCAGTAGCGAAATAGGGCTAGCGGAGGAGACCCAGTACTTC. Amino acids: CASSEIGLAEETQYF. Variable domain in full (rest from reference TRBV19 and TRBJ2-5): DGGITQSPKYLFRKEGQNVTLSCEQNLNHDAMYWYRQDPGQGLRLIYYSQIVNDFQKGDIAEGYSVSREKKESFPLTVTSAQKNPTAFYLCASSEIGLAEETQYFGPGTRLLVL.

This clonotype was seen repeatedly, ten times or more. The J gene is TRBJ1-6, the V gene TRBV5-5, with 8 nucleotides matching TRBD1. Looked up from germline, CDR1 is SGHKS and CDR2 is YYEKEE (reference sequence). Trimming cost V 4 bases and J 10 bases; bases outside gene matches: 10. This CDR3 contains 15 residues. The CDR3 reads CASSTGQDTWSPLHF. CDR3 sequence (DNA): TGTGCCAGCAGCACGGGACAGGACACGTGGTCACCCCTCCACTTT.

This chain connects TRBV5-6 to TRBJ2-3; D is possibly TRBD2 (5 bases). CDR1 and CDR2 from the germline V gene are SGHDT and YYEEEE. V lost 0 bases and J 6 bases, leaving 11 bases between the germline ends. The CDR3 is 14 residues long. CDR3 in amino acids: CASSLATGSDTQYF. The CDR3 DNA follows: TGTGCCAGCAGCTTGGCCACGGGGAGTGATACGCAGTATTTT.

This chain joins TRBV7-9 and TRBJ1-5, with 7 nucleotides matching TRBD1. The CDR3 runs to 15 residues. Germline loops: CDR1 SEHNR, CDR2 FQNEAQ (reference sequence). The trim removed 5 bases at V and 5 bases at J, leaving 9 bases unmatched. The CDR3 DNA reads as TGTGCCAGCAGCCCAGGGGCAGGGGGGCATCAGCCCCAGCATTTT. Translating it yields CASSPGAGGHQPQHF.

The chain carries TRBV7-9 and TRBJ1-1, with TRBD1 matching 9 bases. CDR1 is SEHNR, CDR2 FQNEAQ, per germline (reference sequence). After removal of 6 bases from V and 10 bases from J, the junction contained 15 bases not matched to a gene. The CDR3 has 15 amino acids. The CDR3 here is CASSKKGTGRWGAFF. CDR3 nucleotides: TGTGCCAGCAGTAAAAAGGGGACAGGGAGGTGGGGAGCTTTCTTT.

The chain recombines TRBV19 with TRBJ2-5; the D is unclear. Germline V gene data show CDR1 as LNHDA and CDR2 as SQIVND (reference sequence). Trimming cost V 4 bases and J 5 bases, with 20 bases left between them. This CDR3 contains 16 residues. DNA of the CDR3: TGTGCCAGTAGTAACGTTCGGGCCCCCTTTTCGGAGACCCAGTACTTC. As protein: CASSNVRAPFSETQYF.

V usage is TRBV3-1 and J usage is TRBJ2-2, with D unclear. Germline CDR1 and CDR2: LGHDT and YNNKEL (reference sequence). V lost 3 bases, J lost 7 bases, and 6 bases lay in between. The CDR3 consists of 12 residues. CDR3 coding DNA: TGTGCCAGCAGCCAGGGTATCGGGGAGCTGTTTTTT. Its translation is CASSQGIGELFF.

This clonotype was seen many times. This sequence joins TRBV12-3 or TRBV12-4 and TRBJ1-5; TRBD1 is a possible D gene (5 bases). This CDR3 has 15 residues. V lost 1 base to trimming and J lost 6 bases, with 13 bases between them. The CDR3 coding sequence is TGTGCCAGCAGTTTAGGGGGGACGGGCTTTCAGCCCCAGCATTTT. This gives the protein CASSLGGTGFQPQHF.

This clonotype was found a few times. The chain employs TRBV7-9 and TRBJ2-7; 8 nucleotides align to TRBD1. CDR1 is SEHNR, CDR2 FQNEAQ, per germline (reference sequence). The length of the CDR3 is 18 residues. V lost 1 base and J lost 2; bases outside the gene matches: 13. CDR3 sequence: CASSLEYRQGLLTYEQYF. The CDR3 DNA sequence: TGTGCCAGCAGCTTAGAATATCGACAGGGGCTATTAACCTACGAGCAGTACTTC.

Notes on this clonotype: This may be a read error: a much more frequent sequence differs by one nucleotide. This chain links TRBV11-3 with TRBJ2-1, with D perhaps matching TRBD1 (5 bases). The germline V and J ends were trimmed by 5 bases and 5 bases, with 19 bases remaining between them. The CDR3 runs to 16 residues. Per the germline V gene, CDR1 is SGHNT and CDR2 is YENEEA. The CDR3 DNA follows: TGTGCCAGCAGCCCAAGGGGTTACGGGTCCCACAATGAGCAGTTCTTC. Translating gives CASSPRGYGSHNEQFF.

The chain combines TRBV18 with TRBJ1-1; D perhaps matches TRBD1 (6 bases). This CDR3 is 14 amino acids long. Trimming took 6 bases from V and 5 from J, leaving 16 bases between them. The germline CDR1 and CDR2 sequences are KGHSH and LQKENI. In DNA, the CDR3 is TGTGCCAGCTCGCTAAAAGAGGGGGGGACTGAAGCTTTCTTT. Translating gives CASSLKEGGTEAFF.

This chain links TRBV29-1 with TRBJ2-1, with D perhaps matching TRBD2 (5 bases). V shed 4 bases and J shed 5 bases, with 15 bases lying between them. This CDR3 spans 14 amino acids. Germline lookup yields CDR1 SQVTM and CDR2 ANQGSEA. Here the CDR3 DNA reads TGCAGCGTTGGCCTAAGACTATTCGACAATGAGCAGTTCTTC. Protein sequence: CSVGLRLFDNEQFF.

The chain uses TRBV2 and TRBJ2-5, with a tentative D call TRBD2 (6 bases). Trimming left V 4 bases short and J 7 bases short, with 13 bases between. Germline V gene lookup returns CDR1 SNHLY and CDR2 FYNNEI. This CDR3 contains 13 residues. The CDR3 loop reads CASSGSGRGTQYF. CDR3 bases: TGTGCCAGCAGTGGAAGCGGGCGGGGGACCCAGTACTTC. Combining the CDR3 with reference TRBV2 and TRBJ2-5 gives the whole variable domain EPEVTQTPSHQVTQMGQEVILRCVPISNHLYFYWYRQILGQKVEFLVSFYNNEISEKSEIFDDQFSVERPDGSNFTLKIRSTKLEDSAMYFCASSGSGRGTQYFGPGTRLLVL.

This clonotype has ten or more counts. The V call is TRBV30, the J call TRBJ1-1; D perhaps matches TRBD1 (5 bases). This CDR3 region has 15 residues. Germline V CDR1 and CDR2: GTSNPN, SVGIG (reference sequence). V was cut by 4 bases and J by 1 base, with 16 bases left in between. Here the CDR3 DNA reads TGTGCCTGGAATCCTCCGGGACTTAAGAACACTGAAGCTTTCTTT. Protein: CAWNPPGLKNTEAFF.

The chain joins TRBV5-1 to TRBJ2-5; D might be TRBD1 (5 bases). Per the germline V gene, CDR1 is SGHRS and CDR2 is YFSETQ. CDR3 length: 17 amino acids. Deletions cut 0 bases from V and 0 bases from J, with 15 bases between. CDR3 sequence: CASSLVPTGSYQETQYF. The DNA for the CDR3 is TGCGCCAGCAGCTTGGTCCCCACAGGTTCTTACCAAGAGACCCAGTACTTC.

This chain uses TRBV4-2 with TRBJ2-3; 9 bases agree with TRBD2. The CDR3 loop spans 16 amino acids. The V gene's germline CDR1 is LGHNA and CDR2 YNFKEQ. Trimming removed 0 bases from V and 2 bases from J; junction bases left unmatched: 3. Here the CDR3 reads CASSQDSGGPTDTQYF. The CDR3 DNA follows: TGTGCCAGCAGCCAAGACAGCGGGGGGCCCACAGATACGCAGTATTTT.

At least ten counts were recorded for this clonotype. The gene calls are TRBV3-1 and TRBJ2-1; 8 bases are shared with TRBD2. Germline V gene data show CDR1 as LGHDT and CDR2 as YNNKEL (reference sequence). V lost 0 bases, J lost 4 bases, and 2 bases stayed unmatched. The CDR3 spans 15 residues. The DNA of the CDR3 is TGTGCCAGCAGCCAAGACGGGGGGGCTTACAATGAGCAGTTCTTC. It codes for CASSQDGGAYNEQFF.

This clonotype was counted between two and nine times. The junction does not match germline at one end; this may be a read error. This chain links TRBV3-1 with TRBJ1-1, with D unclear. Germline assignment: CDR1 LGHDT and CDR2 YNNKEL (reference sequence). The CDR3 totals 14 residues. The CDR3, as DNA: TGTGCCAGCAACCAAGATCCGAGGGACACTGAAGCTTTCTTT. Protein product: CASNQDPRDTEAFF.

V gene TRBV10-3 combines with J gene TRBJ1-3; tentative D call: TRBD1 (6 bases). CDR1 and CDR2 from the germline V gene are ENHRY and SYGVKD. V lost 11 bases and J lost 2, with 13 bases in between. The CDR3 is 13 amino acids. For the CDR3, the DNA is TGTGCCTCCAACAGGGATCCTGGAAACACCATATATTTT. Residues: CASNRDPGNTIYF.

The chain recombines TRBV12-3 or TRBV12-4 with TRBJ2-1, with 7 bases matching TRBD1. With V trimmed by 6 bases and J by 4 bases, 15 bases remained unmatched. This CDR3 contains 17 residues. DNA of the CDR3: TGTGCCAGCAGGGCAACCCGGACAGGCATCAAATACAATGAGCAGTTCTTC. Translation gives CASRATRTGIKYNEQFF.

This chain links TRBV3-1 with TRBJ1-2; D not resolved. Germline CDR1 is LGHDT and CDR2 is YNNKEL (reference sequence). Deletions cut 1 base from V and 5 bases from J, with 11 bases between. The length of the CDR3 is 14 residues. CDR3 sequence reads: CASSQGETAYGYTF. In DNA form, the CDR3 reads TGTGCCAGCAGCCAAGGGGAAACCGCGTATGGCTACACCTTC.

At least ten counts were recorded for this clonotype. The chain employs TRBV11-3 and TRBJ2-7, with 8 bases identical to TRBD1. J was trimmed by 6 bases and V by 5 bases; bases with no gene match: 3. The CDR3 consists of 12 residues. Germline V gives CDR1 SGHNT, CDR2 YENEEA. The CDR3 is CASSDRGPEQYF. DNA for the CDR3: TGTGCCAGCAGCGACAGGGGCCCCGAGCAGTACTTC.

This clonotype was found a few times. This chain connects TRBV5-8 to TRBJ1-2, with D unresolved. This CDR3 is built from 14 residues. CDR1 SGHTS and CDR2 YDEGEE come from the germline V gene. V lost 0 bases to trimming and J lost 0 bases, with 6 bases between them. This CDR3 is CASSLGHPNYGYTF. Written as DNA, the CDR3 is TGTGCCAGCAGCTTGGGGCACCCTAACTATGGCTACACCTTC. The whole variable domain, filled in from reference TRBV5-8 and TRBJ1-2, reads EAGVTQSPTHLIKTRGQQATLRCSPISGHTSVYWYQQALGLGLQFLLWYDEGEERNRGNFPPRFSGRQFPNYSSELNVNALELEDSALYLCASSLGHPNYGYTFGSGTRLTVV.

This clonotype was seen ten or more times. J is TRBJ2-3 and V is TRBV2; D possibly uses TRBD1 or TRBD2 (5 bases each). Germline assignment: CDR1 SNHLY and CDR2 FYNNEI. Deletions cut 7 bases from V and 4 bases from J, with 9 bases between. The CDR3 extends over 12 amino acids. CDR3 DNA: TGTGCCAGCACCCTGGGGGCAGATACGCAGTATTTT. Amino acid sequence: CASTLGADTQYF.

V and J are TRBV27 and TRBJ1-1; D ambiguous. This CDR3 contains 14 residues. The V and J ends lost 7 bases and 7 bases respectively, with 19 bases between them. Germline values: CDR1 MNHEY, CDR2 SMNVEV (reference sequence). The CDR3 is CASKTPGEKFEAFF. CDR3 in DNA: TGTGCCAGCAAGACACCCGGCGAGAAGTTTGAAGCTTTCTTT.

Only a few counts were recorded for this clonotype. The V and J genes are TRBV19 and TRBJ2-5; 9 bases are a match to TRBD1. V shed 6 bases and J 4 bases; nucleotides not matched to a gene: 12. There are 16 residues in the CDR3. The germline gives CDR1 LNHDA, CDR2 SQIVND (reference sequence). CDR3 region: CASSAERDRAAETQYF. The CDR3, as DNA: TGTGCCAGTAGCGCCGAAAGGGACAGGGCAGCAGAGACCCAGTACTTC. Combining the CDR3 with reference TRBV19 and TRBJ2-5 gives the whole variable domain DGGITQSPKYLFRKEGQNVTLSCEQNLNHDAMYWYRQDPGQGLRLIYYSQIVNDFQKGDIAEGYSVSREKKESFPLTVTSAQKNPTAFYLCASSAERDRAAETQYFGPGTRLLVL.

In its sample, this clonotype was seen many times. The rearrangement uses TRBV6-1 and TRBJ2-2; 7 nucleotides match TRBD1. Germline-derived CDR1 and CDR2 are MNHNS and SASEGT. The CDR3 contains 17 residues. The V gene end was trimmed by 0 bases and the J gene end by 4 bases; junction bases not matched to a gene: 8. CDR3 DNA: TGTGCCAGCAGTGAAGCGGGGACAGCCGCGACCACCGGGGAGCTGTTTTTT. Translation: CASSEAGTAATTGELFF.

A note on this clonotype: The junction differs from germline at one of its ends, possibly a read error. This sequence joins TRBV7-3 and TRBJ2-1, with 8 bases identical to TRBD2. CDR3 length: 14 residues. Germline V gene lookup returns CDR1 SGHTA and CDR2 FQGTGA. The chain's CDR3 is CTSSPSGGGNEQFF. The CDR3 DNA reads TGTACCAGCAGCCCGTCGGGGGGGGGTAATGAGCAGTTCTTC.

The chain's CDR3 is CASTRLAGGSNTGELFF. As DNA, the CDR3 is TGTGCCAGCACTCGGCTAGCGGGGGGGTCGAACACCGGGGAGCTGTTTTTT. The chain is built from TRBV6-2 or TRBV6-3 and TRBJ2-2, with 12 nucleotides matching TRBD2. CDR1 is MNHEY, CDR2 SVGEGT, per germline. CDR3 length: 17 amino acids. V lost 7 bases and J lost 0; bases outside the gene matches: 6.

This clonotype was counted at least ten times. The rearrangement uses TRBV5-1 and TRBJ2-3; D is perhaps TRBD1 or TRBD2 (5 bases each). Between the trimmed V and J ends, which lost 2 bases and 0 bases, there was a span of 13 bases. There are 16 residues in the CDR3. Germline V CDR1 and CDR2: SGHRS, YFSETQ. The CDR3 sequence is CASSLQIGASTDTQYF. CDR3 coding DNA: TGCGCCAGCAGCTTACAGATCGGGGCTAGCACAGATACGCAGTATTTT.

This clonotype has at least ten counts. V usage is TRBV30 and J usage is TRBJ2-2; D possibly corresponds to TRBD1 (6 bases). Between the trimmed V and J ends, which lost 4 bases and 0 bases, there was a span of 15 bases. The CDR3 totals 16 residues. Germline V CDR1 and CDR2: GTSNPN, SVGIG (reference sequence). The CDR3 sequence: CAWKFSGVTNTGELFF. DNA of the CDR3: TGTGCCTGGAAATTCTCAGGGGTAACGAACACCGGGGAGCTGTTTTTT.